These 13 T cell receptor beta chains came from one sample sequenced in a study of cytomegalovirus exposure and HLA in healthy donors. PCR was performed using 60 Vbeta and 13 Jbeta primers. Method: immunoSEQ multiplex PCR; TCRdb's copy keeps in-frame clones and lacks some. Found here are tens of thousands of clones; the top ten clones hold 15% to 17%. The sequenced sample was PBMCs. The source of these receptors is a man aged 50-59 years in good health and CMV-seropositive.

The chain uses TRBV11-3 and TRBJ2-5; no firm D call. CDR3 length: 13 residues. Germline V gene lookup returns CDR1 SGHNT and CDR2 YENEEA. V was clipped by 6 bases and J by 7 bases, with 15 bases between them. CDR3 sequence: CASSYQRSGTQYF. For the CDR3, the DNA is TGTGCCAGCAGTTACCAAAGGTCGGGGACCCAGTACTTC.

The V and J genes are TRBV27 and TRBJ2-1, with TRBD2 matching over 9 bases. Germline V gene sequence: CDR1 MNHEY, CDR2 SMNVEV (reference sequence). The CDR3 runs to 16 residues. Trimming took 1 base from V and 12 from J; bases not matched to a gene: 13. The CDR3 loop is CASSLFGLAGSGGQFF. The CDR3 DNA follows: TGTGCCAGCAGTTTATTCGGCCTAGCGGGAAGTGGAGGGCAGTTCTTC.

The genes are TRBV2 and TRBJ2-7, with D perhaps TRBD1 (6 bases). This CDR3 is 14 amino acids long. Germline CDR1 SNHLY, CDR2 FYNNEI. Trimming removed 6 bases from V and 0 bases from J, with 12 bases in between. CDR3 residues: CASRGHNLSYEQYF. Here the CDR3 DNA reads TGTGCCAGCAGGGGACATAACCTCTCCTACGAGCAGTACTTC.

This chain connects TRBV18 to TRBJ2-7; D gene uncertain. Trimming stripped 3 bases from V and 5 bases from J, with 14 bases between. Germline assignment: CDR1 KGHSH and CDR2 LQKENI. CDR3 length: 14 amino acids. The CDR3 DNA follows: TGTGCCAGCTCACCGTCAGGATCCCCCCACGAGCAGTACGTC. Translation: CASSPSGSPHEQYV.

This rearrangement joins TRBV4-3 to TRBJ1-5, with D uncertain. The CDR3 runs to 14 residues. CDR1 and CDR2 (germline): LGHNA, YSLEER. The V end lost 0 bases, the J end lost 5 bases, and 8 bases lay between the germline ends. The CDR3 sequence: CASSQERGYQPQHF. The CDR3 DNA reads TGCGCCAGCAGCCAAGAACGGGGTTATCAGCCCCAGCATTTT.

The chain carries TRBV23-1 and TRBJ1-3, with D uncertain. TRBV23-1 is reported as an ORF; its role is uncertain. Trimming removed 6 bases at V and 1 base at J, with 13 bases between. The CDR3 length is 15 residues. In DNA form, the CDR3 reads TGCGCCAGCAGCCCAACTGGGCTTTCTGGAAACACCATATATTTT. Translated: CASSPTGLSGNTIYF.

The rearrangement joins TRBV19 to TRBJ1-2, with D possibly TRBD1 on 5 matching bases. The CDR3 runs to 15 residues. CDR1 and CDR2 (germline): LNHDA, SQIVND (reference sequence). Deletions cut 1 base from V and 2 bases from J, with 11 bases between. CDR3 DNA: TGTGCCAGTAGTATAGGGGGGGGTTTCAACTATGGCTACACCTTC. Translated, it gives CASSIGGGFNYGYTF.

This rearrangement joins TRBV4-3 to TRBJ2-1; 9 bases are a match to TRBD2. CDR1 is LGHNA and CDR2 is YSLEER in the germline V gene. CDR3 length: 17 residues. The ends lost 2 bases at V and 7 bases at J; junction bases unmatched: 12. CDR3 in amino acids: CASSQSVGLAIRNEQFF. The CDR3 DNA follows: TGCGCCAGCAGCCAATCCGTAGGACTAGCGATTAGGAATGAGCAGTTCTTC.

This chain links TRBV4-3 with TRBJ1-3; unclear D gene. The CDR3 covers 15 residues. Germline-derived CDR1 and CDR2 are LGHNA and YSLEER. The ends were cut back, 4 bases at V and 0 bases at J, with 10 bases in the middle. The CDR3 coding sequence is TGCGCCAGCAGCCTCGCCCGGGGCTCTGGAAACACCATATATTTT. This encodes CASSLARGSGNTIYF.

The gene calls are TRBV15 and TRBJ1-3; no clear D gene. The germline CDR1 and CDR2 sequences are LNHNV and YYDKDF (reference sequence). The CDR3 loop spans 16 amino acids. V was cut by 1 base and J by 0 bases, with 10 bases left in between. The DNA of the CDR3 is TGTGCCACCAGCAGAGCCCCGCAGTTCTCTGGAAACACCATATATTTT. Its translation is CATSRAPQFSGNTIYF. Combining the CDR3 with reference TRBV15 and TRBJ1-3 gives the whole variable domain DAMVIQNPRYQVTQFGKPVTLSCSQTLNHNVMYWYQQKSSQAPKLLFHYYDKDFNNEADTPDNFQSRRPNTSFCFLDIRSPGLGDTAMYLCATSRAPQFSGNTIYFGEGSWLTVV.

The genes are TRBV19 and TRBJ1-2; 9 positions agree with TRBD1. The junction had 4 bases not matched to a gene; V was cut back by 4 bases and J by 4 bases. The germline V gene encodes CDR1 LNHDA and CDR2 SQIVND (reference sequence). This CDR3 has 14 amino acids. The CDR3 DNA reads TGTGCCAGTAGTACATTGACAGGGGGCTATGGCTACACCTTC. It codes for CASSTLTGGYGYTF.

V gene TRBV9 combines with J gene TRBJ2-5; 13 bases are a match to TRBD2. The CDR3 loop spans 17 amino acids. Germline assignment: CDR1 SGDLS and CDR2 YYNGEE. Trimming removed 4 bases from V and 2 bases from J; junction bases left unmatched: 8. The CDR3: CASSPTTSGRIQETQYF. DNA of the CDR3: TGTGCCAGCAGCCCCACGACTAGCGGGAGGATACAAGAGACCCAGTACTTC.

The chain recombines TRBV4-3 with TRBJ1-1; 7 bases line up with TRBD1. The ends lost 6 bases at V and 2 bases at J; junction bases unmatched: 9. Per germline, CDR1 LGHNA and CDR2 YSLEER. The CDR3 length is 15 residues. CDR3 sequence (DNA): TGCGCCAGCAGGCCAGGGGGTCGGTCTAACACTGAAGCTTTCTTT. It encodes CASRPGGRSNTEAFF.